This entry lists 3 T cell receptor beta chains sequenced from one sample in a study of shared clonotypes between healthy human individuals. Here immunoSEQ multiplex PCR was the method, and the copy in TCRdb shows in-frame clones only, minus some. The table lists about 1.5 million clones, 95% to 99% of them singletons. The specimen was naive CD4+ T cells sorted from blood. Subset defined: CD45RA+ positively selected. These receptors all come from a man aged 25 to 45 in good health.

The CDR3 nucleotides read TGTGCCAGCAGTTCTCAGGCAGAGTATGGCTACACCTTC. Translating it yields CASSSQAEYGYTF. The chain is built from TRBV6-6 and TRBJ1-2; D unresolved. The CDR3 is 13 residues long. CDR1 and CDR2 from the germline V gene are MNHNY and SVGAGI (reference sequence). Between the trimmed V and J ends, which lost 4 bases and 5 bases, there was a span of 11 bases.

The genes are TRBV7-2 and TRBJ2-1; D remains ambiguous. The CDR3 is made up of 14 amino acids. The germline gives CDR1 SGHTA, CDR2 FQGNSA. The V end lost 5 bases, the J end lost 6 bases, and 14 bases lay between the germline ends. The CDR3 reads CASSRLGLSNEQFF. CDR3 in DNA: TGTGCCAGCAGCCGACTGGGGTTGTCCAATGAGCAGTTCTTC.

The chain has TRBV9 and TRBJ2-1, with D tentatively TRBD1 or TRBD2 (5 bases each). The CDR3 sequence is 17 residues long. Germline values: CDR1 SGDLS, CDR2 YYNGEE. Trimming cost V 7 bases and J 0 bases, with 20 bases left between them. The CDR3 sequence is CASGPRWGSSSYNEQFF. The CDR3 nucleotides read TGTGCCAGCGGCCCCCGCTGGGGGTCGAGCTCCTACAATGAGCAGTTCTTC.